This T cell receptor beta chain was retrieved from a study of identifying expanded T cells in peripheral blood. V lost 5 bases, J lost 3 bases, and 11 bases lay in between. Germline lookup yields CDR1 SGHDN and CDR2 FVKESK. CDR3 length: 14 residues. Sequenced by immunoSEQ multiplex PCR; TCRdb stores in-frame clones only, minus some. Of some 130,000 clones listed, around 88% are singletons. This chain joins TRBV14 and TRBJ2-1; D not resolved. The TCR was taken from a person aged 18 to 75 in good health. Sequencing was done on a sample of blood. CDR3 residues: CASSFERNYNEQFF. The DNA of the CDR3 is TGTGCCAGCAGCTTCGAACGGAACTACAATGAGCAGTTCTTC.